One sample yielded the 3 T cell receptor beta chains listed below, sequenced in a study of shared clonotypes between healthy human individuals. Naive CD8 populations comprised CD45RO-negative cells positively selected for CCR7, excluding terminally differentiated effector memory CD45RA+ cells. Generated by immunoSEQ multiplex PCR, the TCRdb table keeps only in-frame clones and is missing some. The top ten hold 24% of the sample, which has about 820,000 clones, more than 85% seen once. Sequencing input: naive CD8+ T cells sorted from blood. All receptors come from a man aged 30-40 years in good health.

Regarding this clone: The same CDR3 arises from other DNA sequences in this sample as well. V usage is TRBV11-2 and J usage is TRBJ2-7; the D is unclear. Between the trimmed V and J ends, which lost 1 base and 3 bases, there was a span of 4 bases. CDR1 is SGHAT, CDR2 FQNNGV, per germline. The CDR3 covers 12 residues. The CDR3 region is CASSLVGYEQYF. As DNA, the CDR3 is TGTGCCAGCAGCTTAGTCGGCTACGAGCAGTACTTC.

The chain couples TRBV6-1 to TRBJ1-2, with 7 bases identical to TRBD1. With 2 bases clipped from V and 5 bases from J, the junction kept 8 bases outside the gene matches. Germline V gene sequence: CDR1 MNHNS, CDR2 SASEGT. This CDR3 is 15 amino acids long. CDR3 nucleotides: TGTGCCAGCAGTGAATACCCGGGACAGCAATATGGCTACACCTTC. Protein product: CASSEYPGQQYGYTF.

This clone was recorded once. The chain links TRBV11-2 to TRBJ1-1, with 10 bases matching TRBD1. Unmatched junction bases numbered 6, after V lost 5 bases and J lost 3 bases. From germline, CDR1 is SGHAT and CDR2 FQNNGV. The CDR3 covers 15 residues. CDR3: CASSPDRGAYTEAFF. As DNA, the CDR3 is TGTGCCAGCAGCCCGGACAGGGGGGCTTACACTGAAGCTTTCTTT.